What follows is one T cell receptor (beta chain) and its context. The data originate from a study of blood T cells in healthy people across ages. Through a sample-barcoded 5' primer and a J-beta primer mix, a second PCR was run for 7 to 11 cycles. One entry per CDR3 protein results from TCRdb running MiXCR on the 5' RACE reads. The sample holds around 1.7 million distinct CDR3 sequences, roughly 27% seen once. Sequencing input: blood. This receptor was obtained from a woman in her twenties or thirties in good health.

Written as DNA, the CDR3 is TGTGCCAGCAGCACCCGCTTTCAGGGGCTGAATCAGCCCCAGCATTTT. Translating gives CASSTRFQGLNQPQHF. This chain joins TRBV7-2 and TRBJ1-5; possibly TRBD1 for D (6 bases). The CDR3 runs 16 residues. Per germline, CDR1 SGHTA and CDR2 FQGNSA. V lost 5 bases and J 4 bases, leaving 18 bases between the germline ends.